Presented here are 21 T cell receptor beta chains from one specimen sequenced in a study of cytomegalovirus exposure and HLA in healthy donors. The study ran its PCR with 60 Vbeta and 13 Jbeta primers. Method: immunoSEQ multiplex PCR; TCRdb's copy keeps in-frame clones and lacks some. The data hold around 150,000 clones, with 9.4% observed a single time. The sequenced sample consisted of PBMCs. These receptors originate from a male donor in good health and CMV-seronegative.

As for this clone: One end of the junction does not line up with germline, which may come from a read error. This chain uses TRBV7-2 with TRBJ1-6; no definite D call. The CDR3 has 13 residues. Germline CDR1 SGHTA, CDR2 FQGNSA. CDR3 in DNA: TGTGCAAGCAGCTTACCAGATAATTCACCCCTCCACTTT. It encodes CASSLPDNSPLHF. Using reference TRBV7-2 and TRBJ1-6 for the parts outside the CDR3, the full variable domain is GAGVSQSPSNKVTEKGKDVELRCDPISGHTALYWYRQSLGQGLEFLIYFQGNSAPDKSGLPSDRFSAERTGGSVSTLTIQRTQQEDSAVYLCASSLPDNSPLHFGNGTRLTVT.

This clone showed up just a few times. The chain employs TRBV4-3 and TRBJ1-1; a weak D match, TRBD1 (5 bases). The germline gives CDR1 LGHNA, CDR2 YSLEER. The V end lost 0 bases, the J end lost 5 bases, and 13 bases lay between the germline ends. The CDR3 extends over 15 amino acids. The CDR3 sequence is CASSQEGQGRTEAFF. Here the CDR3 DNA reads TGCGCCAGCAGCCAAGAGGGTCAGGGCAGGACTGAAGCTTTCTTT.

The sample holds a few counts of this clone. Compared with germline, one end of the junction differs, possibly owing to a read error. The V gene is TRBV28, the J gene TRBJ1-2, with TRBD1 matching 7 bases. Looked up from germline, CDR1 is MDHEN and CDR2 is SYDVKM. The CDR3 runs 14 residues. The CDR3 region has the DNA TGTGCCAGCAGTTTAGGGACAGCCTACTATGGCTACCCCTTC. Translation gives CASSLGTAYYGYPF.

This clone came up a few times. The chain uses TRBV6-1 and TRBJ1-5, with D uncertain. The CDR3 runs to 15 residues. Per germline, CDR1 MNHNS and CDR2 SASEGT. Trimming took 2 bases from V and 6 from J, leaving 14 bases between them. DNA for the CDR3: TGTGCCAGCAGTGAAAGCATGAGCCCGGGTCAGCCCCAGCATTTT. Protein product: CASSESMSPGQPQHF.

The chain employs TRBV28 and TRBJ2-7, with 8 bases lining up with TRBD2. The V and J ends lost 0 bases and 3 bases, in that order; junction bases with no gene match: 4. The CDR3 totals 15 residues. The germline V gene has CDR1 MDHEN and CDR2 SYDVKM. The CDR3 DNA sequence: TGTGCCAGCAGTTTATGGGGCGGGGGGATCTACGAGCAGTACTTC. Amino acids: CASSLWGGGIYEQYF.

This clone turned up a few times. V usage is TRBV28 and J usage is TRBJ1-2; 9 nucleotides agree with TRBD1. V dropped 7 bases and J dropped 5; count of bases not matched to a gene: 5. This CDR3 is built from 13 residues. Germline loops: CDR1 MDHEN, CDR2 SYDVKM. The CDR3 sequence: CASKLTGGYGYTF. CDR3 DNA: TGTGCCAGCAAGTTGACAGGGGGATATGGCTACACCTTC.

The chain links TRBV18 to TRBJ1-2; TRBD1 matches at 8 bases. Trimming took 3 bases from V and 2 from J; bases not matched to a gene: 8. Germline-derived CDR1 and CDR2 are KGHSH and LQKENI. This CDR3 region has 16 residues. This CDR3 is CASSPKPGQDNYGYTF. Here the CDR3 DNA reads TGTGCCAGCTCACCGAAGCCGGGACAGGACAACTATGGCTACACCTTC.

V is TRBV30 and J is TRBJ1-1; 9 bases line up with TRBD1. The CDR3 runs to 14 residues. J gave up 8 bases and V 1 base, and 8 bases lay outside the gene matches. The V gene's germline CDR1 is GTSNPN and CDR2 SVGIG (reference sequence). Here the CDR3 DNA reads TGTGCCTGGAGTGCCTACACAGGGGGCAGGGAAGCTTTCTTT. As protein: CAWSAYTGGREAFF.

The chain links TRBV7-6 to TRBJ2-3; 11 bases map to TRBD2. The germline gives CDR1 SGHVS, CDR2 FNYEAQ. The CDR3 is 16 amino acids. V shed 1 base, J shed 4 bases, and the junction held 4 bases outside the gene matches. CDR3 loop: CASSLGLAGGSDTQYF. CDR3 DNA: TGTGCCAGCAGCTTAGGGCTAGCGGGAGGCTCAGATACGCAGTATTTT.

The chain couples TRBV7-2 to TRBJ1-5, with D hard to call. This CDR3 has 16 amino acids. The V gene lost 2 bases and the J gene lost 5 bases, with 16 bases spanning the gap. Germline CDR1 and CDR2: SGHTA and FQGNSA. CDR3 sequence reads: CASSLYGPEVDQPQHF. The DNA of the CDR3 is TGTGCCAGCAGCTTATATGGGCCGGAGGTCGATCAGCCCCAGCATTTT.

This clone was picked up a small number of times. This chain joins TRBV19 and TRBJ2-4; 13 nucleotides align to TRBD2. Germline CDR1 is LNHDA and CDR2 is SQIVND (reference sequence). Losses at the gene ends were 3 bases for V and 1 base for J; bases not matched to a gene: 9. CDR3 size: 19 residues. In nucleotides, the CDR3 is TGTGCCAGTAGTATCCGAGGACTAGCGGGAGAAGTTGCCAAAAACATTCAGTACTTC. This translates into CASSIRGLAGEVAKNIQYF.

This sequence joins TRBV5-4 and TRBJ2-5, with 9 bases aligning to TRBD1. Trimming cost V 0 bases and J 4 bases; bases outside gene matches: 7. The germline gives CDR1 SGHNT, CDR2 YYREEE (reference sequence). This CDR3 comprises 16 residues. The CDR3 DNA reads as TGTGCCAGCAGCTTGGGGGACAGGGTTGAAGGAGAGACCCAGTACTTC. It codes for CASSLGDRVEGETQYF.

The chain has TRBV28 and TRBJ2-7; 14 bases line up with TRBD2. The CDR3 is 17 residues long. With 4 bases clipped from V and 4 bases from J, the junction kept 9 bases outside the gene matches. Germline V lookup: CDR1 MDHEN, CDR2 SYDVKM. The DNA of the CDR3 is TGTGCCAGCAGTTCAATCCGGACTAGCGGGGGGTCGTACGAGCAGTACTTC. Translated, it gives CASSSIRTSGGSYEQYF.

V and J are TRBV5-4 and TRBJ2-3; 8 nucleotides line up with TRBD2. V dropped 5 bases and J dropped 3; count of bases not matched to a gene: 8. Per germline, CDR1 SGHNT and CDR2 YYREEE (reference sequence). CDR3 size: 15 residues. The CDR3 DNA follows: TGTGCCAGCAGTTCGCGACTAGCGAGGACAGATACGCAGTATTTT. The encoded protein is CASSSRLARTDTQYF. Combining the CDR3 with reference TRBV5-4 and TRBJ2-3 gives the whole variable domain ETGVTQSPTHLIKTRGQQVTLRCSSQSGHNTVSWYQQALGQGPQFIFQYYREEENGRGNFPPRFSGLQFPNYSSELNVNALELDDSALYLCASSSRLARTDTQYFGPGTRLTVL.

The rearrangement joins TRBV2 to TRBJ2-1; TRBD2 matches at 10 bases. The CDR3 sequence is 15 residues long. The germline V gene encodes CDR1 SNHLY and CDR2 FYNNEI. Unmatched junction bases numbered 4, after V lost 1 base and J lost 7 bases. The CDR3 is CASSEEAGGLNEQFF. CDR3 DNA: TGTGCCAGCAGTGAAGAAGCGGGGGGGCTGAATGAGCAGTTCTTC.

This clone was detected only a few times. This same CDR3 is encoded by further DNA sequences in the sample. This chain uses TRBV4-1 with TRBJ1-4, with a possible D match to TRBD1 (5 bases). The CDR3 is 15 amino acids. Germline V lookup: CDR1 MGHRA, CDR2 YSYEKL. V was clipped by 4 bases and J by 0 bases, with 9 bases between them. The CDR3 reads CASSPLGPTNEKLFF. The CDR3 DNA reads as TGCGCCAGCAGCCCCTTGGGGCCAACTAATGAAAAACTGTTTTTT.

This clone has only a few counts. The chain recombines TRBV6-5 with TRBJ2-7, with a tentative D call TRBD1 (6 bases). V lost 0 bases, J lost 2 bases, and 14 bases lay in between. The CDR3 is made up of 16 amino acids. CDR1 MNHEY and CDR2 SVGAGI come from the germline V gene. The CDR3, as DNA: TGTGCCAGCAGTTACTCGGTTGGACAGAAGACCTACGAGCAGTACTTC. Translation: CASSYSVGQKTYEQYF.

The chain links TRBV19 to TRBJ1-1, with D unclear. This CDR3 comprises 12 residues. V was clipped by 5 bases and J by 7 bases, with 11 bases between them. Germline values: CDR1 LNHDA, CDR2 SQIVND (reference sequence). CDR3 residues: CASSEGEGEAFF. Written as DNA, the CDR3 is TGTGCCAGTAGTGAGGGAGAGGGTGAAGCTTTCTTT.

This clone was recorded a few times. The chain is built from TRBV29-1 and TRBJ2-3; 9 nucleotides match TRBD1. Germline CDR1 reads SQVTM; CDR2 reads ANQGSEA. This CDR3 has 14 amino acids. The ends lost 7 bases at V and 3 bases at J; junction bases unmatched: 8. CDR3 sequence (DNA): TGCAGCGCTTTAGGGACAGGGAGTACAGATACGCAGTATTTT. It translates to CSALGTGSTDTQYF.

This chain uses TRBV25-1 with TRBJ1-4; 7 positions match TRBD1. The CDR3 consists of 15 residues. Germline V lookup: CDR1 MGHDK, CDR2 SYGVNS. V dropped 8 bases and J dropped 5; count of bases not matched to a gene: 11. The CDR3 region is CASQVPGQTNEKLFF. The CDR3 DNA is TGTGCCAGCCAAGTTCCGGGACAGACGAATGAAAAACTGTTTTTT.

The chain recombines TRBV6-4 with TRBJ2-3, with 8 bases identical to TRBD2. CDR3 size: 14 residues. Trimming cost V 3 bases and J 1 base; bases outside gene matches: 0. Germline CDR1 MRHNA, CDR2 SNTAGT. The CDR3 protein is CASSEAGGTDTQYF. CDR3 DNA: TGTGCCAGCAGTGAAGCGGGGGGCACAGATACGCAGTATTTT.